Shown below are 10 T cell receptor beta chains from a single sample sequenced in a study of vaccination and CD4 T cells after COVID-19. Researchers used the Oncomine TCR Beta short-read assay to sequence DNA from cultured CD4+ T cells. A single record per CDR3 protein comes from TCRdb applying MiXCR to the PCR reads. Among 9,500 to 15,000 distinct CDR3 sequences listed, approximately 50% were seen once. Treatment meaning: roughly ten-day PBMC culture with coronavirus spike peptide pools or control peptides (ViraFEST assay). Which antigens these TCRs recognize remains unknown. This sample comprised cultured CD4+ T cells from blood, obtained after SARS-CoV-2 vaccination. The source is a human donor with COVID-19.

V and J are TRBV5-1 and TRBJ2-2, with 13 nucleotides matching TRBD2. This CDR3 has 18 residues. The germline CDR1 and CDR2 sequences are SGHRS and YFSETQ. V lost 4 bases and J lost 3; bases outside the gene matches: 9. CDR3 region: CASSLLPTSGGDTGELFF. CDR3 bases: TGCGCCAGCAGCCTACTACCTACTAGCGGGGGGGACACCGGGGAGCTGTTTTTT.

This clonotype was recorded a few times. The chain employs TRBV11-2 and TRBJ2-5, with 8 bases that match TRBD1. V shed 5 bases, J shed 5 bases, and the junction held 7 bases outside the gene matches. Germline CDR1 is SGHAT and CDR2 is FQNNGV. This CDR3 is built from 14 residues. The CDR3 DNA sequence: TGTGCCAGCAGCCCTTCAGGGGGCAGGGAGACCCAGTACTTC. The encoded protein is CASSPSGGRETQYF.

This chain's CDR3 is CAWYYPGAGYGYTF. The CDR3 bases are TGTGCCTGGTACTACCCGGGGGCCGGCTATGGCTACACCTTC. V and J are TRBV30 and TRBJ1-2; D possibly corresponds to TRBD1 (6 bases). Germline CDR1 reads GTSNPN; CDR2 reads SVGIG (reference sequence). The CDR3 is 14 amino acids. V shed 5 bases and J shed 4 bases, with 17 bases lying between them.

The chain combines TRBV25-1 with TRBJ2-1; TRBD1 matches at 7 bases. In germline, CDR1 is MGHDK, CDR2 SYGVNS. The CDR3 extends over 14 amino acids. Germline trimming cut 7 bases from V and 9 bases from J; bases unmatched to any gene: 12. DNA of the CDR3: TGTGCCAGCACCGCCCGGGACAGTAGGAGTGAGCAGTTCTTC. This sequence encodes CASTARDSRSEQFF.

This clonotype has just a few counts. The chain combines TRBV10-3 with TRBJ1-1, with D maybe TRBD1 (5 bases). The CDR3 runs 15 residues. The germline V gene encodes CDR1 ENHRY and CDR2 SYGVKD. V gave up 9 bases and J gave up 5 bases, with 22 bases separating them. The CDR3 coding sequence is TGTGCCATAGCCCCCCCAGGTAGCTGGGGGACTGAAGCTTTCTTT. It translates to CAIAPPGSWGTEAFF.

This clonotype was seen a handful of times. The chain combines TRBV20-1 with TRBJ1-5; perhaps TRBD1 as D (6 bases). In germline, CDR1 is DFQATT, CDR2 SNEGSKA (reference sequence). This CDR3 has 16 residues. Between the trimmed V and J ends, which lost 0 bases and 5 bases, there was a span of 17 bases. DNA for the CDR3: TGCAGTGCTAGAGATCCCCGAACAGGGAAGGATCAGCCCCAGCATTTT. It specifies CSARDPRTGKDQPQHF.

The gene calls are TRBV7-9 and TRBJ2-5; the D gene is possibly TRBD1 (5 bases). Germline V gene lookup returns CDR1 SEHNR and CDR2 FQNEAQ (reference sequence). The CDR3 is made up of 12 amino acids. Trimming removed 5 bases from V and 11 bases from J, with 15 bases in between. The CDR3 DNA follows: TGTGCCAGCAGCCCGCTAGGGGCTACACAGTACTTC. Protein product: CASSPLGATQYF.

This clonotype appeared a single time. The chain carries TRBV7-9 and TRBJ1-5; no firm D call. This CDR3 region has 12 residues. Germline V CDR1 and CDR2: SEHNR, FQNEAQ (reference sequence). V was clipped by 6 bases and J by 3 bases, with 6 bases between them. The CDR3 reads CASSTNNQPQHF. The CDR3 DNA reads as TGTGCCAGCAGTACCAACAATCAGCCCCAGCATTTT.

This clonotype was seen a single time. The rearrangement uses TRBV18 and TRBJ2-5; D uncertain. Trimming left V 3 bases short and J 2 bases short, with 1 base between. The length of the CDR3 is 11 residues. Germline CDR1 is KGHSH and CDR2 is LQKENI. In DNA, the CDR3 is TGTGCCAGCTCACCGCAAGAGACCCAGTACTTC. Translating it yields CASSPQETQYF.

The genes are TRBV5-4 and TRBJ1-1; TRBD1 matches at 7 bases. Looked up from germline, CDR1 is SGHNT and CDR2 is YYREEE (reference sequence). This CDR3 is 14 amino acids long. Losses at the gene ends were 4 bases for V and 1 base for J; bases not matched to a gene: 4. CDR3 protein: CASSTGQKNTEAFF. The CDR3 region has the DNA TGTGCCAGCAGCACGGGACAGAAGAACACTGAAGCTTTCTTT.